The 27 T cell receptor beta chains listed next were all sequenced from one sample in a study of control samples from healthy donors and cancer patients. The method was immunoSEQ multiplex PCR; TCRdb's version includes in-frame clones alone and lacks a portion of them. Of 46,000 or so clones in the sample, around nine tenths were seen once. What was sequenced was PBMCs. The receptors originated from a man aged 30 to 45 with colorectal cancer.

The chain is built from TRBV3-1 (or the pseudogene TRBV3-2) and TRBJ2-5; D remains unclear. The CDR3 is 12 residues long. The germline V gene has CDR1 LGHDT and CDR2 YNNKEL (reference sequence). Between the trimmed V and J ends, which lost 2 bases and 5 bases, there was a span of 6 bases. CDR3 amino acids: CASSQISETQYF. The CDR3 region has the DNA TGTGCCAGCAGCCAAATATCGGAGACCCAGTACTTC.

This clone has a handful of counts. The gene calls are TRBV5-5 and TRBJ2-3; 8 nucleotides line up with TRBD1. Per the germline V gene, CDR1 is SGHKS and CDR2 is YYEKEE (reference sequence). The CDR3 is 17 residues long. Losses at the gene ends were 4 bases for V and 2 bases for J; bases not matched to a gene: 12. Here the CDR3 reads CASSKTPQGGDTDTQYF. The CDR3 nucleotides are TGTGCCAGCAGCAAAACCCCACAGGGGGGCGACACAGATACGCAGTATTTT.

The V gene is TRBV7-6, the J gene TRBJ2-1; D call uncertain. Germline V gives CDR1 SGHVS, CDR2 FNYEAQ. CDR3 length: 16 amino acids. With 2 bases removed from V and 8 bases from J, the gap between germline ends came to 19 bases. The CDR3 nucleotides are TGTGCCAGCAGCTTAAGACGGACCAGGCAGGATGATGAGCAGTTCTTC. Amino acid sequence: CASSLRRTRQDDEQFF.

In nucleotides, the CDR3 is TGCGCCAGCAGCCGGGAAATACAGGGGTTTGATTCACCCCTCCACTTT. This sequence encodes CASSREIQGFDSPLHF. The chain couples TRBV4-3 to TRBJ1-6; 7 bases agree with TRBD1. With V trimmed by 4 bases and J by 8 bases, 11 bases remained unmatched. This CDR3 contains 16 residues. Germline V gene sequence: CDR1 LGHNA, CDR2 YSLEER.

This clone came up once. At one end, the junction sequence differs from germline, possibly due to a read error. This rearrangement joins TRBV6-2 or TRBV6-3 to TRBJ2-2; no definite D call. Germline V gene data show CDR1 as MNHEY and CDR2 as SVGEGT. The CDR3 runs 13 residues. The CDR3 DNA reads as TGTGCCAGCAGTTACCGAGACACCAGGGAGCTGTTTTTT. This sequence encodes CASSYRDTRELFF.

The chain recombines TRBV10-2 with TRBJ2-4; no clear D. Germline-derived CDR1 and CDR2 are WSHSY and SAAADI. Between the trimmed V and J ends, which lost 2 bases and 7 bases, there was a span of 15 bases. The CDR3 is 15 amino acids. The CDR3 loop reads CASSEPKRRGNIQYF. As DNA, the CDR3 is TGCGCCAGCAGTGAGCCCAAACGTCGAGGTAACATTCAGTACTTC.

The chain uses TRBV19 and TRBJ1-1; D might be TRBD1 (5 bases). Trimming took 4 bases from V and 1 from J, leaving 7 bases between them. CDR1 and CDR2 (germline): LNHDA, SQIVND (reference sequence). The CDR3 is 13 amino acids. The CDR3 DNA sequence: TGTGCCAGTAGTAGCACAGGGAACACTGAAGCTTTCTTT. This codes for CASSSTGNTEAFF.

This rearrangement joins TRBV6-2 or TRBV6-3 to TRBJ2-1; 11 positions match TRBD2. This CDR3 spans 15 amino acids. CDR1 is MNHEY, CDR2 SVGEGT, per germline. Losses at the gene ends were 4 bases for V and 5 bases for J; bases not matched to a gene: 4. In DNA, the CDR3 is TGTGCCAGCAGTTTTCTAGCGGGGGGCGACAATGAGCAGTTCTTC. Protein: CASSFLAGGDNEQFF.

The genes are TRBV29-1 and TRBJ1-3; the D is unclear. Germline CDR1 SQVTM, CDR2 ANQGSEA. This CDR3 region has 13 residues. Trimming shortened V by 6 bases and J by 0 bases, and 9 bases separated the two germline ends. The CDR3 loop is CSVVPSSGNTIYF. The CDR3, as DNA: TGCAGCGTGGTACCTAGCTCTGGAAACACCATATATTTT.

The chain carries TRBV5-1 and TRBJ1-1; possible D gene TRBD1, 5 bases. The V gene's germline CDR1 is SGHRS and CDR2 YFSETQ. Trimming stripped 0 bases from V and 1 base from J, with 13 bases between. The length of the CDR3 is 16 residues. This CDR3 is CASSLAGTRSNTEAFF. CDR3 coding DNA: TGCGCCAGCAGCTTGGCCGGGACTAGATCGAACACTGAAGCTTTCTTT. Drawing the rest from reference TRBV5-1 and TRBJ1-1, the complete variable domain is KAGVTQTPRYLIKTRGQQVTLSCSPISGHRSVSWYQQTPGQGLQFLFEYFSETQRNKGNFPGRFSGRQFSNSRSEMNVSTLELGDSALYLCASSLAGTRSNTEAFFGQGTRLTVV.

The chain carries TRBV9 and TRBJ1-3; D unclear. The CDR3 has 15 amino acids. V lost 4 bases and J 0 bases, leaving 11 bases between the germline ends. In germline, CDR1 is SGDLS, CDR2 YYNGEE. The CDR3 here is CASSLGEPSGNTIYF. CDR3 DNA: TGTGCCAGCAGCCTGGGTGAACCCTCTGGAAACACCATATATTTT. The full variable domain, in which reference TRBV9 and TRBJ1-3 provide the parts outside the CDR3, is DSGVTQTPKHLITATGQRVTLRCSPRSGDLSVYWYQQSLDQGLQFLIQYYNGEERAKGNILERFSAQQFPDLHSELNLSSLELGDSALYFCASSLGEPSGNTIYFGEGSWLTVV.

This clone came up once. The DNA of the CDR3 is TGCGCCAGCAGCCAAGTCGACAGGTTGAACACTGAAGCTTTCTTT. It codes for CASSQVDRLNTEAFF. The chain recombines TRBV4-3 with TRBJ1-1, with D tentatively TRBD1 (6 bases). The germline V and J ends were trimmed by 1 base and 0 bases, with 9 bases remaining between them. The CDR3 is 15 residues long. Per the germline V gene, CDR1 is LGHNA and CDR2 is YSLEER.

The rearrangement uses TRBV20-1 and TRBJ2-2, with D perhaps assigned TRBD1 or TRBD2 (5 bases each). Germline CDR1 DFQATT, CDR2 SNEGSKA (reference sequence). Trimming left V 3 bases short and J 4 bases short, with 9 bases between. This CDR3 has 13 amino acids. The CDR3, as DNA: TGCAGTGCTAGTAGAGGGGCCACCGGGGAGCTGTTTTTT. It codes for CSASRGATGELFF.

The chain links TRBV10-3 to TRBJ1-2; no firm D call. This CDR3 region has 16 residues. V lost 0 bases, J lost 2 bases, and 13 bases lay in between. The germline gives CDR1 ENHRY, CDR2 SYGVKD. CDR3 in DNA: TGTGCCATCAGTGAGTCCAGAAGGACGGGGAACTATGGCTACACCTTC. This translates into CAISESRRTGNYGYTF.

The chain carries TRBV30 and TRBJ1-1, with no clear D. Trimming stripped 2 bases from V and 3 bases from J, with 10 bases between. This CDR3 comprises 13 residues. Germline assignment: CDR1 GTSNPN and CDR2 SVGIG (reference sequence). DNA of the CDR3: TGTGCCTGGAGTTTGACTTTTGACACTGAAGCTTTCTTT. Its protein is CAWSLTFDTEAFF.

This CDR3 reads CASSDYFVSGGAPGELFF. CDR3 bases: TGTGCCAGCAGTGATTACTTCGTAAGCGGGGGGGCCCCCGGGGAGCTGTTTTTT. This chain uses TRBV25-1 with TRBJ2-2; TRBD2 aligns across 10 bases. V lost 3 bases and J lost 6; bases outside the gene matches: 13. The CDR3 length is 18 residues. Germline CDR1 and CDR2: MGHDK and SYGVNS.

The genes are TRBV30 and TRBJ1-2; D gene unclear. This CDR3 is 15 amino acids long. The V gene lost 3 bases and the J gene lost 0 bases, with 14 bases spanning the gap. The germline CDR1 and CDR2 sequences are GTSNPN and SVGIG (reference sequence). In nucleotides, the CDR3 is TGTGCCTGGAGGGGAACCGAGATCACTAACTATGGCTACACCTTC. This translates into CAWRGTEITNYGYTF.

A single count supports this clone. The chain combines TRBV12-5 with TRBJ2-7, with a tentative D call TRBD1 (6 bases). This CDR3 is 14 amino acids long. Trimming pared 1 base from V and 4 bases from J, leaving 11 bases between. Per the germline V gene, CDR1 is LGHNT and CDR2 is FRNRAP. CDR3 amino acids: CASGLATGSYEQYV. CDR3 coding DNA: TGTGCTAGTGGTTTGGCCACAGGGTCTTACGAGCAGTACGTC.

The gene calls are TRBV4-1 and TRBJ1-5; 8 nucleotides line up with TRBD1. Unmatched junction bases numbered 0, after V lost 1 base and J lost 1 base. This CDR3 is built from 15 residues. The germline V gene has CDR1 MGHRA and CDR2 YSYEKL. This CDR3 is CASSQGQGSNQPQHF. The CDR3 bases are TGCGCCAGCAGCCAAGGACAGGGGAGCAATCAGCCCCAGCATTTT.

V and J are TRBV10-3 and TRBJ1-1; D may be TRBD1 (6 bases). V was pared by 6 bases and J by 0 bases, with 11 bases between. The CDR3 spans 14 residues. Germline assignment: CDR1 ENHRY and CDR2 SYGVKD. CDR3 in amino acids: CAIRAGDLNTEAFF. The DNA for the CDR3 is TGTGCCATCAGGGCAGGGGACCTGAACACTGAAGCTTTCTTT.

The chain uses TRBV7-9 and TRBJ1-2; 8 nucleotides align to TRBD1. CDR1 is SEHNR and CDR2 is FQNEAQ in the germline V gene (reference sequence). The CDR3 is 14 amino acids. V was pared by 6 bases and J by 3 bases, with 6 bases of the junction left unmatched. The CDR3 nucleotides read TGTGCCAGCAGTCGGACAGGGACGGACTATGGCTACACCTTC. Translating it yields CASSRTGTDYGYTF.

This clone was seen more than once but under ten times. The chain combines TRBV4-3 with TRBJ2-1; a weak D match, TRBD1 (6 bases). CDR3 length: 15 residues. Trimming took off 5 bases at V and 9 bases at J, with 20 bases between the two ends. The germline CDR1 and CDR2 sequences are LGHNA and YSLEER. In DNA form, the CDR3 reads TGCGCCAGCAGCGAAAACCACAGGGTAAAGGTTGAGCAGTTCTTC. Protein: CASSENHRVKVEQFF.

J is TRBJ1-5 and V is TRBV6-5; TRBD1 matches at 10 bases. With 5 bases clipped from V and 4 bases from J, the junction kept 5 bases outside the gene matches. CDR3 size: 15 residues. Germline assignment: CDR1 MNHEY and CDR2 SVGAGI. The CDR3 spells CASSTRDRGNQPQHF. DNA for the CDR3: TGTGCCAGCAGTACCCGGGACAGGGGAAATCAGCCCCAGCATTTT.

V gene TRBV14 combines with J gene TRBJ1-1, with 9 bases fitting TRBD1. The germline V gene has CDR1 SGHDN and CDR2 FVKESK. Germline trimming cut 5 bases from V and 1 base from J; bases unmatched to any gene: 11. This CDR3 has 17 amino acids. The CDR3 sequence is CASSKSGTGFWNTEAFF. The DNA of the CDR3 is TGTGCCAGCAGCAAATCCGGGACAGGGTTCTGGAACACTGAAGCTTTCTTT.

This clone was seen once. CDR3 in amino acids: CASSLRGGHSYEQYF. The CDR3 nucleotides are TGTGCCAGCAGCTTGAGGGGGGGCCATTCCTACGAGCAGTACTTC. The V gene is TRBV5-8, the J gene TRBJ2-7, with a weak D call TRBD2 (7 bases). The ends were cut back, 1 base at V and 1 base at J, with 12 bases in the middle. The CDR3 length is 15 residues. CDR1 and CDR2 from the germline V gene are SGHTS and YDEGEE.

The V and J genes are TRBV29-1 and TRBJ1-2; possibly TRBD1 for D (6 bases). In germline, CDR1 is SQVTM, CDR2 ANQGSEA. CDR3 length equals 13 residues. Trimming took 6 bases from V and 3 from J, leaving 14 bases between them. The DNA for the CDR3 is TGCAGCGTGGAGGGGGGAGAGGACTATGGCTACACCTTC. It is translated as CSVEGGEDYGYTF.

The chain is built from TRBV30 and TRBJ1-1; D remains ambiguous. The CDR3 runs to 12 residues. The germline CDR1 and CDR2 sequences are GTSNPN and SVGIG (reference sequence). The V end was cut by 1 base, the J end by 1 base, with 4 bases between. CDR3 in DNA: TGTGCCTGGAGTGCCTCGAACACTGAAGCTTTCTTT. Its protein product is CAWSASNTEAFF.